This T cell receptor (beta chain) was recovered during a study of CD4 and CD8 cells across lung adenocarcinoma regions. Via MiXCR, TCRdb re-called the PCR reads, giving one row per CDR3 protein. The sample holds 13,000 or so distinct CDR3 sequences, roughly 44% seen once. V was clipped by 4 bases and J by 2 bases; unmatched bases: 8. The CDR3 totals 16 residues. CDR1 SGHKS and CDR2 YYEKEE come from the germline V gene (reference sequence). This clonotype was obtained from a male donor with lung adenocarcinoma. The CD4 and CD8 labels of this study may be unreliable. The chain couples TRBV5-5 to TRBJ2-2; the match to TRBD2 covers 7 bases. The sequencing input was CD8+ T cells from the margin of a lung tumor. The CDR3: CASSLWGGSNTGELFF. The CDR3, as DNA: TGTGCCAGCAGCCTCTGGGGGGGTTCAAACACCGGGGAGCTGTTTTTT.